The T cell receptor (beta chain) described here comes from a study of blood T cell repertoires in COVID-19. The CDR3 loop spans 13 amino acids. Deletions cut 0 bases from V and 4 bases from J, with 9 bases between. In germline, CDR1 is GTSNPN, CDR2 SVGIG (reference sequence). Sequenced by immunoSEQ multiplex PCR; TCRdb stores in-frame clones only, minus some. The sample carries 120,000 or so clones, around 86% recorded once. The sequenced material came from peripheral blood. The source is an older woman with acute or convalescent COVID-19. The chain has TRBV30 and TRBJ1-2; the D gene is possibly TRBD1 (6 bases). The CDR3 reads CAWSVDRLYGYTF. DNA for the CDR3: TGTGCCTGGAGTGTTGACAGGCTCTATGGCTACACCTTC.